A selection of T cell receptor beta chains follows, all from one sample in a study of blood T cells in healthy people across ages. Each CDR3 protein is one row after TCRdb ran MiXCR on the 5' RACE reads. The data hold around 800,000 distinct CDR3 sequences, with around 42% observed a single time. The sequencing sample was made of blood. These receptors were taken from a man between 60 and 75 years old in good health. Both conserved end residues are part of each CDR3. Fields, in order: J gene, CDR3 length, V gene, clone size, D gene, CDR3 protein, CDR3 DNA. D genes are given only for firm matches. Clone size is shown for a subset of rows, as once, few, many or a class of expanded clone.

>TRBJ1-6|15|TRBV7-2|few|NA
CASSLAEEYNSPLHF
TGTGCCAGCAGCTTGGCAGAGGAGTATAATTCACCCCTCCACTTT
>TRBJ2-7|12|TRBV12-3/TRBV12-4|NA|NA
CASSTPRAEQYF
TGTGCCAGCAGCACCCCGAGGGCCGAGCAGTACTTC
>TRBJ2-5|14|TRBV7-2|NA|NA
CASSLEAGQREQYF
TGTGCCAGCAGCTTAGAGGCAGGGCAGAGAGAGCAGTACTTC
>TRBJ2-3|14|TRBV9|many|NA
CASSVAGRTDTQYF
TGTGCCAGCAGCGTAGCGGGGAGAACAGATACGCAGTATTTT
>TRBJ1-1|13|TRBV6-2/TRBV6-3|once|NA
CASTGPGKTEAFF
TGTGCCAGCACCGGTCCCGGAAAGACTGAAGCTTTCTTT
>TRBJ2-7|15|TRBV6-1|few|NA
CASRLGIGSSYEQYF
TGTGCCAGCAGGCTAGGGATAGGGAGCTCCTACGAGCAGTACTTC
>TRBJ1-2|15|TRBV7-2|few|TRBD1
CASSLSGQLGDGYTF
TGTGCCAGCAGCTTATCGGGACAGCTAGGAGATGGCTACACCTTC
>TRBJ2-1|15|TRBV28|few|NA
CASSDRTDPYNEQFF
TGTGCCAGCAGTGACAGGACAGACCCCTACAATGAGCAGTTCTTC
>TRBJ2-7|19|TRBV24-1|few|TRBD2
CATSDSDSSSGGKYNEQYF
TGTGCCACCAGTGATTCCGACTCATCTAGCGGGGGAAAATACAATGAGCAGTACTTC
>TRBJ2-3|14|TRBV4-3|NA|NA
CASSQEGRGDTQYF
TGCGCCAGCAGCCAAGAGGGGCGGGGAGATACGCAGTATTTT
>TRBJ1-1|13|TRBV10-2|few|NA
CASRRPGNTEAFF
TGCGCCAGCAGGAGACCGGGGAACACTGAAGCTTTCTTT
>TRBJ2-3|14|TRBV5-1|NA|TRBD1
CAGSPDRVTDTQYF
TGCGCCGGCAGCCCGGACAGGGTTACAGATACGCAGTATTTT
>TRBJ2-1|15|TRBV29-1|NA|NA
CSVASLVTYPNEQFF
TGCAGCGTTGCGTCACTAGTTACCTACCCCAATGAGCAGTTCTTC
>TRBJ2-1|14|TRBV5-6|NA|NA
CASSLAAAEGEQFF
TGTGCCAGCAGCTTGGCAGCGGCAGAAGGTGAGCAGTTCTTC
>TRBJ2-7|14|TRBV9|NA|NA
CASSPAGYFYEQYF
TGTGCCAGCAGCCCCGCAGGGTACTTCTACGAGCAGTACTTC
>TRBJ2-7|14|TRBV7-3|NA|TRBD2
CASSSSGGMYEQYF
TGTGCCAGCAGCTCTAGCGGGGGCATGTACGAGCAGTACTTC
>TRBJ1-2|14|TRBV12-3/TRBV12-4|few|NA
CASSLPPEDYGYTF
TGTGCCAGCAGTTTGCCCCCGGAGGACTATGGCTACACCTTC
>TRBJ2-3|14|TRBV7-2|few|NA
CASRSGESTDTQYF
TGTGCCAGCAGGTCAGGGGAAAGCACAGATACGCAGTATTTT
>TRBJ2-1|14|TRBV6-1|few|NA
CASSERQGRDEQFF
TGTGCCAGCAGTGAAAGACAGGGGAGGGATGAGCAGTTCTTC
>TRBJ2-7|15|TRBV7-3|few|NA
CASSLTSDNLYEQYF
TGTGCCAGCAGCTTAACTTCGGATAACCTTTACGAGCAGTACTTC
>TRBJ1-4|15|TRBV18|NA|NA
CASSPPMSASEKLFF
TGTGCCAGCTCACCACCGATGTCCGCGAGTGAAAAACTGTTTTTT
>TRBJ2-1|15|TRBV10-3|many|NA
CAISQGTRSYNEQFF
TGTGCCATCAGCCAAGGTACAAGGTCCTACAATGAGCAGTTCTTC
>TRBJ1-1|15|TRBV6-1|NA|TRBD1
CASSESKQGVTEAFF
TGTGCCAGCAGTGAAAGTAAACAGGGGGTCACTGAAGCTTTCTTT
>TRBJ2-5|11|TRBV29-1|many|NA
CSAPVLETQYF
TGCAGCGCCCCGGTTTTGGAGACCCAGTACTTC